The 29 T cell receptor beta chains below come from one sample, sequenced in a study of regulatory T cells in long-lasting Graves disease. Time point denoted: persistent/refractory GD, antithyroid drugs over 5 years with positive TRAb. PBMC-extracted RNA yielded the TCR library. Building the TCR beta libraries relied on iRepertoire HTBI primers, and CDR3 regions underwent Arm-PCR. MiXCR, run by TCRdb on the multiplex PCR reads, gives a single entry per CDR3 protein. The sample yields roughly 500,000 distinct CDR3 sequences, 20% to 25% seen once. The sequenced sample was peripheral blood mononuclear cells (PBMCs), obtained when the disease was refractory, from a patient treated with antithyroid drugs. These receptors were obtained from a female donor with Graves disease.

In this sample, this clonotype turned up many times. CDR3 nucleotides: TGTGCCAGCAGTTTCCGCAGAGTTGAAGCTTTCTTT. As protein: CASSFRRVEAFF. The chain links TRBV28 to TRBJ1-1; the D is unclear. Germline V gene data show CDR1 as MDHEN and CDR2 as SYDVKM. This CDR3 spans 12 amino acids. The V and J ends lost 3 bases and 7 bases respectively, with 9 bases between them.

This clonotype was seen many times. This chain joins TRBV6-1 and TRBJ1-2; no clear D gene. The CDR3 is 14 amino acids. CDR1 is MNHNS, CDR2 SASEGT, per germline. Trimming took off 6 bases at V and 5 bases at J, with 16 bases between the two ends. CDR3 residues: CASSPGGSWYGYTF. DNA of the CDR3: TGTGCCAGCAGCCCCGGCGGTTCGTGGTATGGCTACACCTTC.

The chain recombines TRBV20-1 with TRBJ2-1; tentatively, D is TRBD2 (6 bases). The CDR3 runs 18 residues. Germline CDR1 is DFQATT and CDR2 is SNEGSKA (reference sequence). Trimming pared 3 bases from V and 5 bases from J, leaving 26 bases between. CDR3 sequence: CSAREYGRESPLDNEQFF. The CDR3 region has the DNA TGCAGTGCTAGGGAGTACGGACGGGAGTCGCCGCTGGACAATGAGCAGTTCTTC.

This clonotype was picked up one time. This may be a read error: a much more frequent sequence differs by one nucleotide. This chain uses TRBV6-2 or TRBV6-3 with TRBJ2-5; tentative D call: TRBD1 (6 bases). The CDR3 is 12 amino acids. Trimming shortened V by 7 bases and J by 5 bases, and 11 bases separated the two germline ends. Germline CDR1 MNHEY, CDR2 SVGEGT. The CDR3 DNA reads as TGTGCCAGCACCACAGGGCACGAGACCCAGTACTTC. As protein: CASTTGHETQYF.

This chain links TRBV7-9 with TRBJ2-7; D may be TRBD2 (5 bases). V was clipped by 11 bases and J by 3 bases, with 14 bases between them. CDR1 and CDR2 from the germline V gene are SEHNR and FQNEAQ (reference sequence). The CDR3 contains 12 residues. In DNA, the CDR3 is TGTGCCGCCTCGGGGTGGGGCTACGAGCAGTACTTC. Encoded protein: CAASGWGYEQYF.

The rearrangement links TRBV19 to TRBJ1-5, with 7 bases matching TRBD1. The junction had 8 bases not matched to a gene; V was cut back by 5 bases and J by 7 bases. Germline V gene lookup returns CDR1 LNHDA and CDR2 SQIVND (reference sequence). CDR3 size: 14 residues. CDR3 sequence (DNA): TGTGCCAGTAGTGGGACAGCGAGGCACCAGCCCCAGCATTTT. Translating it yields CASSGTARHQPQHF.

Here the CDR3 DNA reads TGTGCCAGCAGATTGGACAGGGGGTTATACGAGCAGTACTTC. Protein: CASRLDRGLYEQYF. The chain uses TRBV7-2 and TRBJ2-7; 10 nucleotides match TRBD1. The CDR3 runs to 14 residues. Germline loops: CDR1 SGHTA, CDR2 FQGNSA. With 6 bases clipped from V and 4 bases from J, the junction kept 6 bases outside the gene matches.

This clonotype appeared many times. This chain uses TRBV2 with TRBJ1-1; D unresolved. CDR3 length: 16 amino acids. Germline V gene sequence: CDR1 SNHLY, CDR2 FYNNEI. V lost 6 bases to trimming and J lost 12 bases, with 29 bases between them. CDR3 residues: CASSAQDNSPPLKTFF. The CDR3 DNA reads TGTGCCAGCAGCGCCCAAGACAACAGTCCACCACTGAAAACTTTCTTT.

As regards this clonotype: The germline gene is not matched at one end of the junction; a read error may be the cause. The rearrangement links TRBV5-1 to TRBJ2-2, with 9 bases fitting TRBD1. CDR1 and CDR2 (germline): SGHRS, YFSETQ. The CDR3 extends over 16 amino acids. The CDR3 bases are TGCGCCAGCAGCTTAACAGGGGGCTCGGGCACCGGGAAGCTGTTTTTT. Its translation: CASSLTGGSGTGKLFF.

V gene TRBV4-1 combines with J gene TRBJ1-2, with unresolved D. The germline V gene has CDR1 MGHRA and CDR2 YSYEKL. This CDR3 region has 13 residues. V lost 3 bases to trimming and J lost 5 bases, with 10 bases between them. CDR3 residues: CASSQSNSYGYTF. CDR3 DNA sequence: TGCGCCAGCAGCCAGTCTAACTCGTATGGCTACACCTTC.

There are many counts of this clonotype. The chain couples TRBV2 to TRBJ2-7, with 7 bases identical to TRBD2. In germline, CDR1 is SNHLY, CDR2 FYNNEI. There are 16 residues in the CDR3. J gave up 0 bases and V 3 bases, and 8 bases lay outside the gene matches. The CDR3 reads CASSDSLAGYSYEQYF. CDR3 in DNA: TGTGCCAGCAGTGATTCATTAGCGGGTTACTCCTACGAGCAGTACTTC.

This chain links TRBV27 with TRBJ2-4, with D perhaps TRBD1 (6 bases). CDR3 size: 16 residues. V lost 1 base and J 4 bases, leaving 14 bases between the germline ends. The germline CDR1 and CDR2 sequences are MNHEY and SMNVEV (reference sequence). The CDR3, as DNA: TGTGCCAGCAGTTTATTAGGGCGGACAGAAAAAAACATTCAGTACTTC. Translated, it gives CASSLLGRTEKNIQYF.

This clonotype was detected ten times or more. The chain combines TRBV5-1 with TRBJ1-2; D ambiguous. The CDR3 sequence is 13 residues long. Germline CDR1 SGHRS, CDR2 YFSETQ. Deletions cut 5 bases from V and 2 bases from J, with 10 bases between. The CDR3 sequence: CASRRVSNYGYTF. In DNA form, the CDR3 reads TGCGCCAGCAGGAGGGTATCGAACTATGGCTACACCTTC.

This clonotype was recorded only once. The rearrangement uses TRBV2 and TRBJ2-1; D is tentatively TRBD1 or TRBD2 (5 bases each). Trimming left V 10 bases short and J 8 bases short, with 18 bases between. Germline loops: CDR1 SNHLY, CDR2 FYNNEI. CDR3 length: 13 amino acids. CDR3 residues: CATRGGEKDEQFF. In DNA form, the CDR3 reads TGTGCCACAAGGGGTGGGGAGAAGGATGAGCAGTTCTTC.

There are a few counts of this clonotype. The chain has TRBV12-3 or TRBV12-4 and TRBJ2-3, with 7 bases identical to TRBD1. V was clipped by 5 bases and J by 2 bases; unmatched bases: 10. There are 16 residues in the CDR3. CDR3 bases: TGTGCCAGCAGTCCCCCTGACAGGGCTTTCACAGATACGCAGTATTTT. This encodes CASSPPDRAFTDTQYF.

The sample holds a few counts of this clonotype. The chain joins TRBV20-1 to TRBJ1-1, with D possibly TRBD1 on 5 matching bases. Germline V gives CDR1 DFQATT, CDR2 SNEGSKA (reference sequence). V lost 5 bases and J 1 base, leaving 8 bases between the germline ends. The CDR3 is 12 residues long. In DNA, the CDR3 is TGCAGTGCTCGAGGGGAGAACACTGAAGCTTTCTTT. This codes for CSARGENTEAFF.

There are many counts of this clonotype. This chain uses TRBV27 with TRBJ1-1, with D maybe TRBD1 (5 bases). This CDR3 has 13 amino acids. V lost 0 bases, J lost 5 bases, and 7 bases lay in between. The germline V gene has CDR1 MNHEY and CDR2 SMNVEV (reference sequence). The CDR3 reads CASSLSEGTEAFF. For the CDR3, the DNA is TGTGCCAGCAGTTTATCAGAGGGGACTGAAGCTTTCTTT.

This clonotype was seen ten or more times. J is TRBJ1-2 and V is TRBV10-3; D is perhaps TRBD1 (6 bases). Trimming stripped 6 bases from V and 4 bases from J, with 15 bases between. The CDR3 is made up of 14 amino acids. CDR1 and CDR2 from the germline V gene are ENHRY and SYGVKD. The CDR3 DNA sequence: TGTGCCATCAGGGGGGGGCAAGAAAGCTATGGCTACACCTTC. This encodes CAIRGGQESYGYTF.

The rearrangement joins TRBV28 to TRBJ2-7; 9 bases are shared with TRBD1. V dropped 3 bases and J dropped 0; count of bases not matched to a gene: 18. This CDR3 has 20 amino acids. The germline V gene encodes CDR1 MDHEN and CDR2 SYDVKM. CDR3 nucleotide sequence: TGTGCCAGCAGTTTCTCAGCCGGGACAGGGTGGGGACAGCCCTCCTACGAGCAGTACTTC. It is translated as CASSFSAGTGWGQPSYEQYF. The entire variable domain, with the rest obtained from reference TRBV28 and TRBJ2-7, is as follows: DVKVTQSSRYLVKRTGEKVFLECVQDMDHENMFWYRQDPGLGLRLIYFSYDVKMKEKGDIPEGYSVSREKKERFSLILESASTNQTSMYLCASSFSAGTGWGQPSYEQYFGPGTRLTVT.

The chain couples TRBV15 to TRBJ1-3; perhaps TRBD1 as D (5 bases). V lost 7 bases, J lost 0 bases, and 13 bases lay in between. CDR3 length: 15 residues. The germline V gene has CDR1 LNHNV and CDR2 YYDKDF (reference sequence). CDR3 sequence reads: CATNRGPRSGNTIYF. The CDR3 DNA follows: TGTGCCACCAACCGGGGCCCTCGCTCTGGAAACACCATATATTTT.

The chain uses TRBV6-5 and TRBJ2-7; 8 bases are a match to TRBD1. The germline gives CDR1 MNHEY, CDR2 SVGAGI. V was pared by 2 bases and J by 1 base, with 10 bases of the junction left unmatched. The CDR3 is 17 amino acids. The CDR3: CASSYSIRDRGSYEQYF. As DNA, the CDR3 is TGTGCCAGCAGTTACAGTATTCGCGACAGGGGATCCTACGAGCAGTACTTC.

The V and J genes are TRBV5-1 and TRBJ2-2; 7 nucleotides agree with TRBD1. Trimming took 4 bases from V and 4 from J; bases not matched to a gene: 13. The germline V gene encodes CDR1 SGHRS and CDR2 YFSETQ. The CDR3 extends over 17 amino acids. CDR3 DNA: TGCGCCAGCAGCCTCAAGGCAGGGGGAAGGGGCACCGGGGAGCTGTTTTTT. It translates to CASSLKAGGRGTGELFF. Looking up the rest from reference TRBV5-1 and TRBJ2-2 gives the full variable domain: KAGVTQTPRYLIKTRGQQVTLSCSPISGHRSVSWYQQTPGQGLQFLFEYFSETQRNKGNFPGRFSGRQFSNSRSEMNVSTLELGDSALYLCASSLKAGGRGTGELFFGEGSRLTVL.

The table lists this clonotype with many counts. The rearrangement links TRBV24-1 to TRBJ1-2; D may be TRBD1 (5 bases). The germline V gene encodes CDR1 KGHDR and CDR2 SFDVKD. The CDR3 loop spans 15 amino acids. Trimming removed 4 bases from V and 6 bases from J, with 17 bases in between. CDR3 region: CATSDPAGTDDGYTF. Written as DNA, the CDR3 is TGTGCCACCAGTGACCCTGCGGGGACGGACGATGGCTACACCTTC.

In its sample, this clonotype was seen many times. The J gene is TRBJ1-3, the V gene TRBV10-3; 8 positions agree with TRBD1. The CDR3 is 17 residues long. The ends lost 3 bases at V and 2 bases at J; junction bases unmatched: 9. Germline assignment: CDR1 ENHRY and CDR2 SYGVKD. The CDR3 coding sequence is TGTGCCATCAGTGAAAGGGTCGGACAGGGAACTGGAAACACCATATATTTT. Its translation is CAISERVGQGTGNTIYF.

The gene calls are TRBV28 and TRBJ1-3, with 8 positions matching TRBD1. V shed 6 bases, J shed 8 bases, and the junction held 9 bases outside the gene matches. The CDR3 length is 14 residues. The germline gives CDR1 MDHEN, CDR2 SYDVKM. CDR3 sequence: CASRPRTGSDTIYF. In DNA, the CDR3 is TGTGCCAGCAGGCCGCGGACAGGGTCGGACACCATATATTTT.

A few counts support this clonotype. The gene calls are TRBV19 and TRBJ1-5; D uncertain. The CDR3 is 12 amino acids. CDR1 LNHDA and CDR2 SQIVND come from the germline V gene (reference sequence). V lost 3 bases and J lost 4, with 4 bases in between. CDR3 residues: CASSMWNQPQHF. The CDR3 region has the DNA TGTGCCAGTAGTATGTGGAATCAGCCCCAGCATTTT. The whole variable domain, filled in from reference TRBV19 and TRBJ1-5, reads DGGITQSPKYLFRKEGQNVTLSCEQNLNHDAMYWYRQDPGQGLRLIYYSQIVNDFQKGDIAEGYSVSREKKESFPLTVTSAQKNPTAFYLCASSMWNQPQHFGDGTRLSIL.

The DNA for the CDR3 is TGTGCCAGCTCACCACAACCCCCAGGGACTAATGAAAAACTGTTTTTT. Residues: CASSPQPPGTNEKLFF. The V and J genes are TRBV18 and TRBJ1-4, with a weak D call TRBD1 (5 bases). Germline V gives CDR1 KGHSH, CDR2 LQKENI. CDR3 length: 16 amino acids. V was pared by 1 base and J by 2 bases, with 11 bases between.

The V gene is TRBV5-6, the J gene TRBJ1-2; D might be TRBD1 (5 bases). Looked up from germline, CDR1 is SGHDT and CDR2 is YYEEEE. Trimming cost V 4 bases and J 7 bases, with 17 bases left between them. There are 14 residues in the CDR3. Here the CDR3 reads CASSPGTAWSGYTF. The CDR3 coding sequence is TGTGCCAGCAGCCCTGGGACCGCCTGGAGTGGCTACACCTTC.

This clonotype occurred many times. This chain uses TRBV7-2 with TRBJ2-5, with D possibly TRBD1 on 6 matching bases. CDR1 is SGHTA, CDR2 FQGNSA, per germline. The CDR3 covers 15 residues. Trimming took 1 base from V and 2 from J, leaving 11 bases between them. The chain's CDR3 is CASSLVSGDQETQYF. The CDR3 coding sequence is TGTGCCAGCAGCTTAGTGTCAGGGGATCAAGAGACCCAGTACTTC.